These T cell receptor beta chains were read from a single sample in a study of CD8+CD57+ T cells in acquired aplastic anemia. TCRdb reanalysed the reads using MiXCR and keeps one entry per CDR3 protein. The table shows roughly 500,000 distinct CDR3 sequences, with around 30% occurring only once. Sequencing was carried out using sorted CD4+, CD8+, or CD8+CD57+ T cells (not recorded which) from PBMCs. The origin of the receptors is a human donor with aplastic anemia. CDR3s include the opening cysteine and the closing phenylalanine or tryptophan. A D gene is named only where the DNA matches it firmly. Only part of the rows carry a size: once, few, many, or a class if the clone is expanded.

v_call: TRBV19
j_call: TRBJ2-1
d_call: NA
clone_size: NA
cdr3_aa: CASSDWGGPYNEQFF
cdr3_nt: TGTGCCAGCAGCGACTGGGGGGGCCCATACAATGAGCAGTTCTTC

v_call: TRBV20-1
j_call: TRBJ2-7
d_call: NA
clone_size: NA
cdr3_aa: CSAPQLGATYEQYF
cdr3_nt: TGCAGTGCCCCCCAATTGGGCGCTACCTACGAGCAGTACTTC

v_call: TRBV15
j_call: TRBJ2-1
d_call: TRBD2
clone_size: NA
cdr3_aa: CATSRAPTGGAGEQFF
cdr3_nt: TGTGCCACCAGCAGAGCGCCCACCGGGGGGGCAGGTGAGCAGTTCTTC

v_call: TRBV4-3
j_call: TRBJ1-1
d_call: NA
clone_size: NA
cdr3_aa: CASSQELRDTEAFF
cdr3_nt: TGCGCCAGCAGCCAAGAACTCAGGGACACTGAAGCTTTCTTT

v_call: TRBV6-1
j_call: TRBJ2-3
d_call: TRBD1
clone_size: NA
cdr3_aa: CASSVGTDADTQYF
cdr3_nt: TGTGCCAGCAGTGTAGGGACAGATGCAGATACGCAGTATTTT

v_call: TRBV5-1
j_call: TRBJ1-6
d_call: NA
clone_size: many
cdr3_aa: CASRREVDSPLHF
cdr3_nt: TGCGCCAGCAGGCGCGAAGTAGATTCACCCCTCCACTTT

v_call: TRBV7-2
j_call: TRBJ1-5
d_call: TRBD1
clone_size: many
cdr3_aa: CASSAGQLNQPQHF
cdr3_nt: TGTGCCAGCAGCGCGGGACAGTTAAATCAGCCCCAGCATTTT

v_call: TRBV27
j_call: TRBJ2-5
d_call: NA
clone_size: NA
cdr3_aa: CASSLTRQTIQETQYF
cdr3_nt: TGTGCCAGCAGCCTCACGAGACAGACCATCCAAGAGACCCAGTACTTC

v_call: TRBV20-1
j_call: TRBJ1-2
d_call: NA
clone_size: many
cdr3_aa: CSATLTGDYGYTF
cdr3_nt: TGCAGTGCTACGTTAACAGGAGACTATGGCTACACCTTC

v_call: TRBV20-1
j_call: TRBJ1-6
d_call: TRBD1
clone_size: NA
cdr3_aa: CSAREKTGGVFNSPLHF
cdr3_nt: TGCAGTGCTAGAGAGAAGACAGGGGGCGTTTTTAATTCACCCCTCCACTTT

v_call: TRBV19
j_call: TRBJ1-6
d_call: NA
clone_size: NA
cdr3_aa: CASAGTSNSPLHF
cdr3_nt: TGTGCCAGTGCTGGGACGAGTAATTCACCCCTCCACTTT